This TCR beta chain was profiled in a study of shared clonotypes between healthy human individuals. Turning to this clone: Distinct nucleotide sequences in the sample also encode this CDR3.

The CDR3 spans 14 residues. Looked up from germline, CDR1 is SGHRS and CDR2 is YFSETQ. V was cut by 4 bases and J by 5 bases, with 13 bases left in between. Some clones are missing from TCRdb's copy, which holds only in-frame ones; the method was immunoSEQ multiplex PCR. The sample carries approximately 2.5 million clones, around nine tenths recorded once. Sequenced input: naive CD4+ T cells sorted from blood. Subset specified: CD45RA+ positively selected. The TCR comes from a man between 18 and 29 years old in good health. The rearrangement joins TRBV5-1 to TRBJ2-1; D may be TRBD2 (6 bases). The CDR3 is CASSPGTGNNEQFF. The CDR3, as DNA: TGCGCCAGCAGCCCAGGGACTGGCAACAATGAGCAGTTCTTC.